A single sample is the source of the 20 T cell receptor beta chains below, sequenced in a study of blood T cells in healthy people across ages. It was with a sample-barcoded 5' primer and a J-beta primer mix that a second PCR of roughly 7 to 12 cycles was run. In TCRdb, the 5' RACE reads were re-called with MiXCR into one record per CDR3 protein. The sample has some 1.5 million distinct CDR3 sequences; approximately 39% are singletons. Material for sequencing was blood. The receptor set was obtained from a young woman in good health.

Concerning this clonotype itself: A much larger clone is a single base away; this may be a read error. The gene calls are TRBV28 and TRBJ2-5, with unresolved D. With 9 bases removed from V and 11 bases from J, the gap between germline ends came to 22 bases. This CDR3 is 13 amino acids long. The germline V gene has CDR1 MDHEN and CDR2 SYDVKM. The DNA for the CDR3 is TGTGCCAGTAACGGTGTGTACACCGATGAGCAGTACTTC. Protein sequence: CASNGVYTDEQYF.

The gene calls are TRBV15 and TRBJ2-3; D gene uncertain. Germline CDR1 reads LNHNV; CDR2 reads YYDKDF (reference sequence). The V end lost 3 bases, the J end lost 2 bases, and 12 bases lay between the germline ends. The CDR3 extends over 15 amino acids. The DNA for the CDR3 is TGTGCCACCAGCAGCACGGGCAGGCCCACAGATACGCAGTATTTT. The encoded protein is CATSSTGRPTDTQYF.

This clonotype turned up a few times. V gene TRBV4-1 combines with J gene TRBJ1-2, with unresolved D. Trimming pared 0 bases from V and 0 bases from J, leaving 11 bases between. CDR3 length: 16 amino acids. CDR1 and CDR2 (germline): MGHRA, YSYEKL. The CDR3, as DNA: TGCGCCAGCAGCCAAGATATGGGTTCCACTAACTATGGCTACACCTTC. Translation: CASSQDMGSTNYGYTF.

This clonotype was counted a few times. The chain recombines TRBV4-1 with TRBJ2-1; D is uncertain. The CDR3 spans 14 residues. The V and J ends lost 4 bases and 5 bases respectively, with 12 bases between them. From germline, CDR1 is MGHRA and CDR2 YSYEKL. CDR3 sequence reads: CASSLKQGHNEQFF. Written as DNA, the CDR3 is TGCGCCAGCAGCCTCAAGCAAGGACACAATGAGCAGTTCTTC.

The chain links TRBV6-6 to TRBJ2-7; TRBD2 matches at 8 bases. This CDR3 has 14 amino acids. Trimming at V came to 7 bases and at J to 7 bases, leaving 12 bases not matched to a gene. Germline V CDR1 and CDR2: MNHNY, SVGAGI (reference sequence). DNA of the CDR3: TGTGCCAGCACCCTAGCGGGCGGCTACAATGAGCAGTACTTC. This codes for CASTLAGGYNEQYF.

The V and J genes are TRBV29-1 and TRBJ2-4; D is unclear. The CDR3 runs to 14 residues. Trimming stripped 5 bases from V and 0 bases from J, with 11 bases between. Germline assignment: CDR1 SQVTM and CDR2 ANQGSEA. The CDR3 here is CSVTLRLAKNIQYF. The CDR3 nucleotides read TGCAGCGTTACTTTGCGCCTAGCCAAAAACATTCAGTACTTC. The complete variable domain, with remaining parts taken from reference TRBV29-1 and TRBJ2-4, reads SAVISQKPSRDICQRGTSLTIQCQVDSQVTMMFWYRQQPGQSLTLIATANQGSEATYESGFVIDKFPISRPNLTFSTLTVSNMSPEDSSIYLCSVTLRLAKNIQYFGAGTRLSVL.

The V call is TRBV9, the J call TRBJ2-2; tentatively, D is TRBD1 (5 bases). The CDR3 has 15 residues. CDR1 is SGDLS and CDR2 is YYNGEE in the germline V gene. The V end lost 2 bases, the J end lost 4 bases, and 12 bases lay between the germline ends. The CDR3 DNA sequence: TGTGCCAGCAGCGTGTCGGACACCATCACCGGGGAGCTGTTTTTT. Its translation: CASSVSDTITGELFF.

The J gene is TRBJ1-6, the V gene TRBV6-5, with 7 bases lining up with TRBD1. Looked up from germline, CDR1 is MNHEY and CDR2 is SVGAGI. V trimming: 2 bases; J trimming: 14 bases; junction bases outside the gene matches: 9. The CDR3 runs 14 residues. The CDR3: CASSYKGAVGSLHF. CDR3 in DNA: TGTGCCAGCAGTTACAAGGGGGCGGTGGGGTCCCTCCACTTT.

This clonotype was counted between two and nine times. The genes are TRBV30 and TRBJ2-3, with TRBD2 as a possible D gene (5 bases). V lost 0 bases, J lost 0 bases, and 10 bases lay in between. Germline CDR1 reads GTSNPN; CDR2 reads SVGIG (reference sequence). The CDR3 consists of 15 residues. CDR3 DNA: TGTGCCTGGAGTGTACTGTCGGGGAGCACAGATACGCAGTATTTT. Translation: CAWSVLSGSTDTQYF. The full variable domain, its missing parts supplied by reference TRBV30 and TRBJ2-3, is SQTIHQWPATLVQPVGSPLSLECTVEGTSNPNLYWYRQAAGRGLQLLFYSVGIGQISSEVPQNLSASRPQDRQFILSSKKLLLSDSGFYLCAWSVLSGSTDTQYFGPGTRLTVL.

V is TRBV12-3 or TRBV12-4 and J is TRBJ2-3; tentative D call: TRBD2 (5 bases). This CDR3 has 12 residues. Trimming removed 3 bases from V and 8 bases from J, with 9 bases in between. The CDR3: CASSLARATQYF. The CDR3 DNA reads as TGTGCCAGCAGTTTGGCGAGGGCTACGCAGTATTTT.

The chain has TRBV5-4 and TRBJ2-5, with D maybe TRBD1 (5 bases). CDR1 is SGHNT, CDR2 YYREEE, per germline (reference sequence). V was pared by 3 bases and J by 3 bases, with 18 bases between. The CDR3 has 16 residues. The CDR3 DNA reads TGTGCCAGCAGCTCGCTCCTAAGGGGTAGGGAAGAGACCCAGTACTTC. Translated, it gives CASSSLLRGREETQYF.

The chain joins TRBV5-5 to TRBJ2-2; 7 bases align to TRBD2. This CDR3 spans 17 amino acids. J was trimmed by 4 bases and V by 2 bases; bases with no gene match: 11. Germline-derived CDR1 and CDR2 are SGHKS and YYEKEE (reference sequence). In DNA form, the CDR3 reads TGTGCCAGCAGCTTAATTAGTGGGCTAGCGGTCACCGGGGAGCTGTTTTTT. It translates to CASSLISGLAVTGELFF.

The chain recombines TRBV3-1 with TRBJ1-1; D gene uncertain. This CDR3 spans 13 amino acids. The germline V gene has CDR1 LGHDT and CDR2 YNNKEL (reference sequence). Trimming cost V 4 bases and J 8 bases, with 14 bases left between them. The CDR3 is CASSPGRAGEAFF. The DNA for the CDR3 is TGTGCCAGCAGCCCCGGTCGGGCGGGAGAAGCTTTCTTT.

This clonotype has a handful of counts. CDR3 sequence reads: CASSQVGLGSYEQYF. DNA of the CDR3: TGCGCCAGCAGCCAAGTAGGGCTAGGCTCCTACGAGCAGTACTTC. V gene TRBV4-3 combines with J gene TRBJ2-7; D gene unclear. The CDR3 spans 15 residues. Between the trimmed V and J ends, which lost 1 base and 0 bases, there was a span of 10 bases. The germline V gene encodes CDR1 LGHNA and CDR2 YSLEER.

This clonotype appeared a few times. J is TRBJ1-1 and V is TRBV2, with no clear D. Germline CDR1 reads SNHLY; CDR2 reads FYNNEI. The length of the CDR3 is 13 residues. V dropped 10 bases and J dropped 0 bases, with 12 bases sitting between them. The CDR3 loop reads CATHPELNTEAFF. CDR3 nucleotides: TGTGCCACCCACCCAGAATTGAACACTGAAGCTTTCTTT.

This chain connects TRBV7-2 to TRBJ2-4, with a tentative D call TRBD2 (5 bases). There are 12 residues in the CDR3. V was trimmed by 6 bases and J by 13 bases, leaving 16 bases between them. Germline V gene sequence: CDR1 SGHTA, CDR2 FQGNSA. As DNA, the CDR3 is TGTGCCAGCAGGCGGACGGGAACGAAGCAGTACTTC. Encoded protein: CASRRTGTKQYF. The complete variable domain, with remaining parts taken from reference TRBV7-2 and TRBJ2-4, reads GAGVSQSPSNKVTEKGKDVELRCDPISGHTALYWYRQSLGQGLEFLIYFQGNSAPDKSGLPSDRFSAERTGGSVSTLTIQRTQQEDSAVYLCASRRTGTKQYFGAGTRLSVL.

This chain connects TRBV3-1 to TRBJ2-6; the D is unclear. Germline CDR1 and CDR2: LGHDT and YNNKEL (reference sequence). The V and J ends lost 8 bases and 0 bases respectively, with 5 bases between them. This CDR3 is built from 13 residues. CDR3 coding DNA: TGTGCCAGCCACTACTCTGGGGCCAACGTCCTGACTTTC. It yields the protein CASHYSGANVLTF.

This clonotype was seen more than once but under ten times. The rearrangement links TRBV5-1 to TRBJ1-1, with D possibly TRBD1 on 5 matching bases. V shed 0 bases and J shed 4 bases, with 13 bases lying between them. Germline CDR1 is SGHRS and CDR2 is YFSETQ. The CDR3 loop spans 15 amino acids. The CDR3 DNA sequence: TGCGCCAGCAGCTTGGTTTCAGGGTCGCTCACTGAAGCTTTCTTT. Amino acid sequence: CASSLVSGSLTEAFF.

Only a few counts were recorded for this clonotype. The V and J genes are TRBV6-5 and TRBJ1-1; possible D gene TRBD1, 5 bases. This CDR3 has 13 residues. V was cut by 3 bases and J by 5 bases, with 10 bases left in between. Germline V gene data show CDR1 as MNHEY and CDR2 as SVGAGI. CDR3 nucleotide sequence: TGTGCCAGCAGTTATGGGGGGAGAACTGAAGCTTTCTTT. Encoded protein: CASSYGGRTEAFF.

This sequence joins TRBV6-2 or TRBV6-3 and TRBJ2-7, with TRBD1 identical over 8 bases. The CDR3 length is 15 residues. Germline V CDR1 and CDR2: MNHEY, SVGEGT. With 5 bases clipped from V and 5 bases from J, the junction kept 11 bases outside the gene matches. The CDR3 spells CASSPRTGSFDEQYF. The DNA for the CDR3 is TGTGCCAGCAGTCCTCGGACAGGGAGCTTCGACGAGCAGTACTTC.